The 14 T cell receptor beta chains reported below all come from one sample, sequenced in a study of blood T cells in healthy people across ages. A second PCR, run for about 6 to 11 cycles, used a sample-barcoded 5' primer plus a J-beta primer mix. TCRdb processed the 5' RACE reads anew with MiXCR; each CDR3 protein has one entry. This sample has hundreds of thousands of distinct CDR3 sequences, with roughly two fifths found just once. The source material was blood. The receptors stem from a man at least 80 years old in good health.

This chain connects TRBV3-1 to TRBJ2-7; D gene unclear. Germline lookup yields CDR1 LGHDT and CDR2 YNNKEL (reference sequence). This CDR3 spans 14 amino acids. V gave up 1 base and J gave up 2 bases, with 9 bases separating them. The CDR3: CASSQAVSTYEQYF. The CDR3 nucleotides read TGTGCCAGCAGCCAAGCCGTCAGTACCTACGAGCAGTACTTC.

This chain uses TRBV6-2 or TRBV6-3 with TRBJ2-1; 11 bases map to TRBD1. V was clipped by 7 bases and J by 2 bases; unmatched bases: 1. CDR1 and CDR2 (germline): MNHEY, SVGEGT. This CDR3 is 14 amino acids long. This chain's CDR3 is CASTGQGAYNEQFF. CDR3 sequence (DNA): TGTGCCAGCACGGGACAGGGGGCCTACAATGAGCAGTTCTTC.

This clonotype was seen many times. The chain links TRBV20-1 to TRBJ2-7; weak D call: TRBD2 (6 bases). The CDR3 is 11 amino acids. The V and J ends lost 5 bases and 6 bases respectively, with 11 bases between them. Germline CDR1 is DFQATT and CDR2 is SNEGSKA (reference sequence). The CDR3 loop reads CSAPGTPEQYF. The CDR3 region has the DNA TGCAGTGCTCCCGGGACTCCCGAGCAGTACTTC.

As DNA, the CDR3 is TGTGCCAGCAGCCCCAGGCCCCGGACAGGGGTTGAAAACAATCAGCCCCAGCATTTT. Residues: CASSPRPRTGVENNQPQHF. J is TRBJ1-5 and V is TRBV7-2; 9 bases line up with TRBD1. The germline V gene has CDR1 SGHTA and CDR2 FQGNSA. The CDR3 spans 19 residues. The trim removed 5 bases at V and 3 bases at J, leaving 17 bases unmatched.

The CDR3 loop is CASSLRAGKSISTDTQYF. DNA of the CDR3: TGTGCCAGCAGCCTAAGGGCCGGGAAAAGTATTAGCACAGATACGCAGTATTTT. The chain combines TRBV14 with TRBJ2-3; D perhaps matches TRBD2 (5 bases). CDR1 is SGHDN and CDR2 is FVKESK in the germline V gene. V was pared by 4 bases and J by 0 bases, with 20 bases between. CDR3 length: 18 amino acids.

V usage is TRBV12-3 or TRBV12-4 and J usage is TRBJ2-2, with 8 bases fitting TRBD1. This CDR3 contains 15 residues. Trimming took 6 bases from V and 0 from J; bases not matched to a gene: 3. The CDR3 DNA reads as TGTGCCAGCAGAGAACAGGGGGCGAACACCGGGGAGCTGTTTTTT. Its translation is CASREQGANTGELFF.

The chain has TRBV6-6 and TRBJ1-5; D is ambiguous. CDR1 MNHNY and CDR2 SVGAGI come from the germline V gene (reference sequence). The length of the CDR3 is 14 residues. Trimming took off 4 bases at V and 3 bases at J, with 10 bases between the two ends. CDR3 in amino acids: CASSLNQDNQPQHF. CDR3 sequence (DNA): TGTGCCAGCAGTTTAAACCAGGACAATCAGCCCCAGCATTTT.

The chain employs TRBV7-2 and TRBJ1-1; TRBD1 matches 7 bases. Trimming at V came to 1 base and at J to 4 bases, leaving 6 bases not matched to a gene. The length of the CDR3 is 15 residues. In germline, CDR1 is SGHTA, CDR2 FQGNSA. The CDR3 region is CASSLDGRGATEAFF. DNA for the CDR3: TGTGCCAGCAGCTTAGATGGCAGGGGGGCCACTGAAGCTTTCTTT.

V and J are TRBV20-1 and TRBJ1-5; possible D gene TRBD1, 5 bases. V was shortened by 3 bases and J by 5 bases, with 11 bases between the two germline ends. The CDR3 spans 13 residues. Per the germline V gene, CDR1 is DFQATT and CDR2 is SNEGSKA (reference sequence). The CDR3: CSARLSRDQPQHF. CDR3 coding DNA: TGCAGTGCTAGGTTGTCCAGGGATCAGCCCCAGCATTTT.

The genes are TRBV5-1 and TRBJ1-2; D unclear. The CDR3 runs to 15 residues. The germline V gene has CDR1 SGHRS and CDR2 YFSETQ. V was trimmed by 2 bases and J by 6 bases, leaving 17 bases between them. The CDR3 DNA reads TGCGCCAGCAGCTTCGCCCACAGCTCCGGGGATGGCTACACCTTC. Protein product: CASSFAHSSGDGYTF.

The chain joins TRBV6-2 or TRBV6-3 to TRBJ2-3, with 10 bases identical to TRBD2. The CDR3 extends over 18 amino acids. Germline CDR1 reads MNHEY; CDR2 reads SVGEGT. With 0 bases clipped from V and 0 bases from J, the junction kept 6 bases outside the gene matches. Written as DNA, the CDR3 is TGTGCCAGCAGTTACTCGGCTAGCGGGAGACTTAGCACAGATACGCAGTATTTT. It specifies CASSYSASGRLSTDTQYF.

In the case of this clonotype: The junction differs from germline at one of its ends, possibly a read error. The genes are TRBV20-1 and TRBJ2-3, with 7 bases fitting TRBD2. Germline CDR1 is DFQATT and CDR2 is SNEGSKA (reference sequence). This CDR3 region has 15 residues. The CDR3 DNA reads as TGCAGTGCTGGAGATACTAGCGTTGTAACAGATACGCAGTATTTT. Protein sequence: CSAGDTSVVTDTQYF.

The chain links TRBV6-6 to TRBJ2-1; 7 positions match TRBD1. Germline CDR1 MNHNY, CDR2 SVGAGI (reference sequence). The junction had 12 bases not matched to a gene; V was cut back by 11 bases and J by 5 bases. The CDR3 covers 14 residues. The CDR3 coding sequence is TGTGCCGACAGACCTAGGGGGCTTGACAATGAGCAGTTCTTC. It yields the protein CADRPRGLDNEQFF.

The chain joins TRBV9 to TRBJ1-5, with 8 bases aligning to TRBD1. The V and J ends lost 0 bases and 8 bases, in that order; junction bases with no gene match: 4. CDR1 and CDR2 (germline): SGDLS, YYNGEE. The length of the CDR3 is 14 residues. CDR3 amino acids: CASSVEPGGKPQHF. In DNA form, the CDR3 reads TGTGCCAGCAGCGTAGAGCCAGGGGGCAAGCCCCAGCATTTT.